These 14 T cell receptor beta chains were all obtained from the same sample, sequenced in a study of T cells in Graves' hyperthyroidism and ophthalmopathy. Researchers took RNA transcripts and amplified the TCR beta CDR3 regions from them. In the first-round RT-PCR of the TCR CDR3, the HTBI primer set was used. TCRdb redid the calling of the multiplex PCR reads with MiXCR, one entry per CDR3 protein. The data hold about 250,000 distinct CDR3 sequences, with over 20% observed a single time. Material for sequencing was blood. Source of these receptors: a man aged 25 to 40 with Graves' ophthalmopathy.

This chain uses TRBV7-9 with TRBJ1-2; 7 bases agree with TRBD1. The J segment lost 5 bases and the V segment lost 4 bases, leaving 13 bases of the junction unmatched. This CDR3 region has 16 residues. Germline values: CDR1 SEHNR, CDR2 FQNEAQ (reference sequence). The CDR3 DNA is TGTGCCAGCAGCTCCGGACAGGCACAACTGCTATATGGCTACACCTTC. Its translation is CASSSGQAQLLYGYTF.

This clonotype was recorded a few times. The V and J genes are TRBV12-3 or TRBV12-4 and TRBJ1-1; D is unclear. V lost 5 bases to trimming and J lost 7 bases, with 11 bases between them. This CDR3 is 12 amino acids long. CDR3 in DNA: TGTGCCAGCAGTAGGATTGTCATTGAAGCTTTCTTT. Protein sequence: CASSRIVIEAFF.

In its sample, this clonotype was seen many times. The rearrangement uses TRBV2 and TRBJ1-2; 9 nucleotides match TRBD1. The CDR3 spans 14 residues. CDR1 is SNHLY, CDR2 FYNNEI, per germline. J lost 8 bases, V lost 4 bases, and 8 bases had no gene match. The CDR3 bases are TGTGCCAGCAGTGGCGGGACAGGGCAGGTGGGCTACACCTTC. Amino acid sequence: CASSGGTGQVGYTF.

The chain employs TRBV6-1 and TRBJ1-2, with D possibly matching TRBD1 (6 bases). V lost 7 bases and J 8 bases, leaving 17 bases between the germline ends. The germline V gene encodes CDR1 MNHNS and CDR2 SASEGT. The CDR3 consists of 13 residues. CDR3 bases: TGTGCCAGCACCAACAACAGGGATGGGGGCTACACCTTC. This gives the protein CASTNNRDGGYTF.

The chain uses TRBV7-9 and TRBJ2-1; D is ambiguous. Trimming cost V 4 bases and J 8 bases, with 9 bases left between them. Germline-derived CDR1 and CDR2 are SEHNR and FQNEAQ (reference sequence). The CDR3 is 12 residues long. This CDR3 is CASSSSMDEQFF. In DNA, the CDR3 is TGTGCCAGCAGCTCGTCTATGGATGAGCAGTTCTTC.

This clonotype has a single count. V usage is TRBV19 and J usage is TRBJ2-3; the match to TRBD2 covers 7 bases. V gave up 4 bases and J gave up 2 bases; unmatched junction bases: 3. Germline-derived CDR1 and CDR2 are LNHDA and SQIVND (reference sequence). CDR3 length: 14 residues. The CDR3 bases are TGTGCCAGTAGTACAGAGCGGGACACAGATACGCAGTATTTT. Its protein product is CASSTERDTDTQYF.

This clonotype was counted between two and nine times. The chain joins TRBV28 to TRBJ2-2; 8 positions agree with TRBD2. Germline loops: CDR1 MDHEN, CDR2 SYDVKM. CDR3 size: 14 residues. The CDR3, as DNA: TGTGCTTCGAGTCCGGGACTAGTAACCGGGGAGCTGTTTTTT. This translates into CASSPGLVTGELFF.

J is TRBJ1-3 and V is TRBV15; D not certain. CDR1 and CDR2 (germline): LNHNV, YYDKDF (reference sequence). The CDR3 runs 16 residues. The ends were cut back, 0 bases at V and 0 bases at J, with 9 bases in the middle. Here the CDR3 DNA reads TGTGCCACCAGCAGAGATAACTCAGGCTCTGGAAACACCATATATTTT. Translating gives CATSRDNSGSGNTIYF.

This clonotype has just a few counts. The chain combines TRBV29-1 with TRBJ2-7, with 7 bases that match TRBD1. This CDR3 has 14 amino acids. Germline trimming cut 5 bases from V and 5 bases from J; bases unmatched to any gene: 12. The germline gives CDR1 SQVTM, CDR2 ANQGSEA. CDR3 nucleotides: TGCAGCGTTTATGACAGGGCAAGAAGGAACGAGCAGTACTTC. Its protein product is CSVYDRARRNEQYF.

Within the sample, this clonotype is medium-sized. The chain employs TRBV11-1 and TRBJ2-2, with D maybe TRBD1 (6 bases). In germline, CDR1 is SGHAT, CDR2 FQDESV (reference sequence). V was cut by 5 bases and J by 7 bases, with 17 bases left in between. The CDR3 extends over 15 amino acids. The CDR3 sequence: CASSLRTAGIGELFF. The CDR3 nucleotides are TGTGCCAGCAGCCTCAGGACAGCCGGGATCGGGGAGCTGTTTTTT.

This clonotype has just a few counts. V is TRBV7-3 and J is TRBJ1-2; the match to TRBD1 covers 7 bases. V dropped 0 bases and J dropped 0; count of bases not matched to a gene: 7. The CDR3 contains 17 residues. Germline lookup yields CDR1 SGHTA and CDR2 FQGTGA. CDR3 region: CASSLTSPRGANYGYTF. The CDR3 DNA sequence: TGTGCCAGCAGCTTAACATCCCCCAGGGGGGCTAACTATGGCTACACCTTC.

This clonotype was detected only a few times. The V gene is TRBV28, the J gene TRBJ2-5; TRBD1 matches 11 bases. The CDR3 has 15 residues. V was clipped by 6 bases and J by 5 bases; unmatched bases: 8. Germline V gives CDR1 MDHEN, CDR2 SYDVKM. DNA of the CDR3: TGTGCCAGCAGCGATTCTGGGACAGGGGGGGAGACCCAGTACTTC. It is translated as CASSDSGTGGETQYF.

This clonotype was seen more than once but under ten times. The CDR3 DNA reads as TGTGCCAGCAGCGGAGGGGACAGTGGAAATGAAAAACTGTTTTTT. Its translation: CASSGGDSGNEKLFF. The chain combines TRBV9 with TRBJ1-4, with TRBD1 matching over 7 bases. CDR1 and CDR2 from the germline V gene are SGDLS and YYNGEE. This CDR3 is built from 15 residues. Losses at the gene ends were 3 bases for V and 5 bases for J; bases not matched to a gene: 7. Filled out from reference TRBV9 and TRBJ1-4, the complete variable domain reads DSGVTQTPKHLITATGQRVTLRCSPRSGDLSVYWYQQSLDQGLQFLIQYYNGEERAKGNILERFSAQQFPDLHSELNLSSLELGDSALYFCASSGGDSGNEKLFFGSGTQLSVL.

This clonotype has just a few counts. The chain employs TRBV12-3 or TRBV12-4 and TRBJ2-7; D is perhaps TRBD1 or TRBD2 (6 bases each). The CDR3 extends over 15 amino acids. V was trimmed by 4 bases and J by 4 bases, leaving 17 bases between them. The CDR3, as DNA: TGTGCCAGCAGTTACCTAGGGGGTCGGGAGTACGAGCAGTACTTC. Translating gives CASSYLGGREYEQYF.